Each of the 8 T cell receptor beta chains below was sequenced from the same sample in a study of cytomegalovirus exposure and HLA in healthy donors. In the PCR, 60 Vbeta and 13 Jbeta primers were used. Method: immunoSEQ multiplex PCR; TCRdb's copy keeps in-frame clones and lacks some. The sample has 200,000 to 250,000 clones; approximately 87% are singletons. Sample: PBMCs. The receptors here all came from a human donor in good health.

The chain carries TRBV11-2 and TRBJ2-1; a weak D match, TRBD2 (5 bases). V lost 3 bases, J lost 5 bases, and 17 bases lay in between. Germline values: CDR1 SGHAT, CDR2 FQNNGV. This CDR3 is built from 16 residues. CDR3 nucleotide sequence: TGTGCCAGCAGCTTCTCCTCTAGCCCGCTTCACAATGAGCAGTTCTTC. This translates into CASSFSSSPLHNEQFF.

The rearrangement links TRBV7-9 to TRBJ1-1, with no clear D. V lost 8 bases, J lost 2 bases, and 12 bases lay in between. The germline V gene encodes CDR1 SEHNR and CDR2 FQNEAQ (reference sequence). CDR3 size: 13 residues. The CDR3 DNA follows: TGTGCCAGCTGTCTCGGGGTCAACACTGAAGCTTTCTTT. Translation gives CASCLGVNTEAFF.

The J gene is TRBJ1-5, the V gene TRBV6-1; D unresolved. Germline CDR1 MNHNS, CDR2 SASEGT. With 1 base removed from V and 7 bases from J, the gap between germline ends came to 14 bases. This CDR3 region has 15 residues. Written as DNA, the CDR3 is TGTGCCAGCAGTGAAGGGAGAGGGATCGGCCAGCCCCAGCATTTT. Translation gives CASSEGRGIGQPQHF.

This chain links TRBV5-6 with TRBJ2-3; 7 nucleotides align to TRBD2. Germline V gene data show CDR1 as SGHDT and CDR2 as YYEEEE. This CDR3 is built from 16 residues. V shed 0 bases, J shed 1 base, and the junction held 5 bases outside the gene matches. The CDR3 nucleotides read TGTGCCAGCAGCTTGGTGACGGGAGGACGCACAGATACGCAGTATTTT. This gives the protein CASSLVTGGRTDTQYF. Combining the CDR3 with reference TRBV5-6 and TRBJ2-3 gives the whole variable domain DAGVTQSPTHLIKTRGQQVTLRCSPKSGHDTVSWYQQALGQGPQFIFQYYEEEERQRGNFPDRFSGHQFPNYSSELNVNALLLGDSALYLCASSLVTGGRTDTQYFGPGTRLTVL.

The gene calls are TRBV21-1 and TRBJ2-7; TRBD1, as called in the table, went unchecked against the DNA. TRBV21-1 is annotated as a pseudogene. The CDR3 spans 19 residues. The CDR3, as DNA: TGTGCCAGCAGCAAGAGTATCCGGACAGGGGGTCTTTGTTGCTACGAGCAGTACTTC. It is translated as CASSKSIRTGGLCCYEQYF.

The chain is built from TRBV2 and TRBJ1-2; D is possibly TRBD1 (5 bases). Per germline, CDR1 SNHLY and CDR2 FYNNEI. There are 14 residues in the CDR3. V was clipped by 2 bases and J by 5 bases, with 12 bases between them. CDR3 residues: CASSENRPEYGYTF. CDR3 DNA: TGTGCCAGCAGTGAAAACAGGCCGGAATATGGCTACACCTTC. The complete variable domain, with remaining parts taken from reference TRBV2 and TRBJ1-2, reads EPEVTQTPSHQVTQMGQEVILRCVPISNHLYFYWYRQILGQKVEFLVSFYNNEISEKSEIFDDQFSVERPDGSNFTLKIRSTKLEDSAMYFCASSENRPEYGYTFGSGTRLTVV.

The chain employs TRBV2 and TRBJ1-2, with D maybe TRBD1 (6 bases). Trimming removed 5 bases at V and 4 bases at J, with 8 bases between. This CDR3 region has 12 residues. In germline, CDR1 is SNHLY, CDR2 FYNNEI. Written as DNA, the CDR3 is TGTGCCAGCAGTACGGACAGCTATGGCTACACCTTC. Translation gives CASSTDSYGYTF.

This clone was found a few times. The chain recombines TRBV5-1 with TRBJ2-5; a weak D match, TRBD2 (5 bases). This CDR3 comprises 15 residues. CDR1 is SGHRS, CDR2 YFSETQ, per germline. V dropped 0 bases and J dropped 4 bases, with 13 bases sitting between them. CDR3 in amino acids: CASSLAVHGVETQYF. The CDR3 DNA is TGCGCCAGCAGCTTGGCCGTCCACGGGGTAGAGACCCAGTACTTC.